What follows is one T cell receptor beta chain and its context. The data belong to a study of blood T cell repertoires in COVID-19. V was pared by 1 base and J by 9 bases, with 13 bases between. Germline loops: CDR1 SGHTA, CDR2 FQGNSA. CDR3 size: 14 residues. Clones were read by immunoSEQ multiplex PCR, and TCRdb kept only the in-frame ones, dropping some. The table lists 250,000 to 300,000 clones, about nine tenths of them singletons. V is TRBV7-2 and J is TRBJ2-1, with D possibly TRBD1 on 6 matching bases. Sequences were obtained from peripheral blood. The receptor was derived from a woman in her twenties or thirties with COVID-19, enrolled during active disease. The CDR3 loop reads CASSLGQGRTEQFF. In DNA form, the CDR3 reads TGTGCCAGCAGCTTAGGTCAGGGGAGAACTGAGCAGTTCTTC.